What follows is one TCR beta chain and its context. This specimen comes from a study of blood T cell repertoires in COVID-19. The overall study: The study drew acute and convalescent COVID-19 samples from the United States, Italy and Spain.

CDR3 length equals 16 residues. Germline lookup yields CDR1 ENHRY and CDR2 SYGVKD. V shed 3 bases and J 0 bases; nucleotides not matched to a gene: 5. In the original analysis: The assay estimated nucleated cells by amplifying reference gene primers. Measured with immunoSEQ multiplex PCR; TCRdb has only the in-frame clones, and not every one. Clonal size and the V and J genes are those of that table, whereas D and trimming came from the DNA. Of about 360,000 clones in the sample, 70% to 85% were seen once. The chain carries TRBV10-3 and TRBJ2-1; 7 nucleotides align to TRBD2. This TCR came from a human donor with acute or convalescent COVID-19. The donor label of this sample is uncertain. Sequencing was performed on peripheral blood. DNA for the CDR3: TGTGCCATCAGTGAAAATGGGAGGGACTCCTACAATGAGCAGTTCTTC. Its translation: CAISENGRDSYNEQFF.